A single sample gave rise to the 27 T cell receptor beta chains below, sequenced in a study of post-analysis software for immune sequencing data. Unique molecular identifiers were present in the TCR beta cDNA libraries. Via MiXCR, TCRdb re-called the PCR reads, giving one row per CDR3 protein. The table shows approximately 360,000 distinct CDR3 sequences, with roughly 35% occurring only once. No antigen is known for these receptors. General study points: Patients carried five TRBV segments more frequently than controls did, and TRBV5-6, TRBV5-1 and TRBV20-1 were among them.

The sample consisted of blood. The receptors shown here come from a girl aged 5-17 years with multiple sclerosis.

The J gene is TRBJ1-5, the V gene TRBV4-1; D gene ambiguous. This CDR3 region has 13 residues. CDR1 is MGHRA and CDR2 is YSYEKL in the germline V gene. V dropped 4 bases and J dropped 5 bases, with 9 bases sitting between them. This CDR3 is CASSLIKDQPQHF. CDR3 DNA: TGCGCCAGCAGCCTAATCAAGGATCAGCCCCAGCATTTT.

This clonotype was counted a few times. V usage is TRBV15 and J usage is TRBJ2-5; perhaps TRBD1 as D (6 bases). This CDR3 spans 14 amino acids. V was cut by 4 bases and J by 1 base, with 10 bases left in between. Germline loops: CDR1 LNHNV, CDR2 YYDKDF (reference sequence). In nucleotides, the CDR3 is TGTGCCACCAGCACTACAGGGATCCAAGAGACCCAGTACTTC. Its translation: CATSTTGIQETQYF.

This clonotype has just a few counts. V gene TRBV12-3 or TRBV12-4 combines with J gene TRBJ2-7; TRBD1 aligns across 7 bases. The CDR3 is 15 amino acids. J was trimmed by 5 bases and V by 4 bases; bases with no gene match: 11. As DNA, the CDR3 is TGTGCCAGCAGTTCGGGACAGACCCCGGGGAACGAGCAGTACTTC. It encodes CASSSGQTPGNEQYF.

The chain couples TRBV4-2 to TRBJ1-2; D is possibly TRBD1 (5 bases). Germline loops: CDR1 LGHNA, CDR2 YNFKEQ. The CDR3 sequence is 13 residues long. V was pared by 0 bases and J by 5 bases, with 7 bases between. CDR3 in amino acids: CASSQEQAYGYTF. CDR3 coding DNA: TGTGCCAGCAGCCAAGAACAGGCTTATGGCTACACCTTC.

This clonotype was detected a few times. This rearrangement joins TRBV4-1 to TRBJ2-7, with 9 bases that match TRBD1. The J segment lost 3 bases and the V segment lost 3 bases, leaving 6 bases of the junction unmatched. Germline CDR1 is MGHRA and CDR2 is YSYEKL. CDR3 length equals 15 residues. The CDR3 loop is CASSHEQGADYEQYF. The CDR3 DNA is TGCGCCAGCAGCCACGAACAGGGGGCGGACTACGAGCAGTACTTC.

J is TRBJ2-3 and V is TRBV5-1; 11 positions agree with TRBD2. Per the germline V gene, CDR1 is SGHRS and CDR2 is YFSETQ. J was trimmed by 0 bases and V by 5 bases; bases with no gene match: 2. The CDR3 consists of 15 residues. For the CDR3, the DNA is TGCGCCAGCAGAGTAGCGGGGGGGAGCACAGATACGCAGTATTTT. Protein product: CASRVAGGSTDTQYF.

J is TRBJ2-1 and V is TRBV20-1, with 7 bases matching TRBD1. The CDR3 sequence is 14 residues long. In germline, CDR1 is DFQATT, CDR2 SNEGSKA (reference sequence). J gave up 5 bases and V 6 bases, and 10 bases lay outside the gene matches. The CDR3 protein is CSARVGTENNEQFF. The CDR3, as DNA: TGCAGTGCCCGGGTCGGGACAGAGAACAATGAGCAGTTCTTC.

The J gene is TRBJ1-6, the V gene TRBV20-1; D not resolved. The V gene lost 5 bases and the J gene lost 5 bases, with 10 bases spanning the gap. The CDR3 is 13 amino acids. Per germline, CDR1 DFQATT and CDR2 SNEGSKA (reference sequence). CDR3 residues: CSARPWNNSPLHF. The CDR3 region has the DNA TGCAGTGCTCGCCCTTGGAATAATTCACCCCTCCACTTT.

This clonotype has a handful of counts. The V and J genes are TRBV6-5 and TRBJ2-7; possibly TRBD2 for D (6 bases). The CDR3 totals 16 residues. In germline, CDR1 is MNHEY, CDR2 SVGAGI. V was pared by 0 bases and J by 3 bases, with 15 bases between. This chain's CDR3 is CASSYSIRQGGYEQYF. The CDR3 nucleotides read TGTGCCAGCAGTTACTCGATTAGGCAGGGAGGCTACGAGCAGTACTTC.

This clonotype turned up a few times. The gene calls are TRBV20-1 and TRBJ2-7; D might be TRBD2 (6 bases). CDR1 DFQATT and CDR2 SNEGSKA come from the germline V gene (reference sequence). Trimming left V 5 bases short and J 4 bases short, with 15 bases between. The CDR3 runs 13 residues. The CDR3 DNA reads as TGCAGTGCTCTACGGGACGGACTATACGAGCAGTACTTC. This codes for CSALRDGLYEQYF.

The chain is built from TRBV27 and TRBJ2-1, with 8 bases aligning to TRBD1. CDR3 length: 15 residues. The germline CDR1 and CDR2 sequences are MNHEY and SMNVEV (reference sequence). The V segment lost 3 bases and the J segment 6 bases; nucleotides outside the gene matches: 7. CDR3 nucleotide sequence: TGTGCCAGCAGTTTTCAGGGGGCGATTTCCAATGAGCAGTTCTTC. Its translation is CASSFQGAISNEQFF.

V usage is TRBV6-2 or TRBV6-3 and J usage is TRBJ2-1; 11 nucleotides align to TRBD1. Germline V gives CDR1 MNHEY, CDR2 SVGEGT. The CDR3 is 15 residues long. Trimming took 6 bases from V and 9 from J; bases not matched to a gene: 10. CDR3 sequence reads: CASREWTGGDGEQFF. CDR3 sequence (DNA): TGTGCCAGCAGAGAATGGACAGGGGGCGACGGTGAGCAGTTCTTC.

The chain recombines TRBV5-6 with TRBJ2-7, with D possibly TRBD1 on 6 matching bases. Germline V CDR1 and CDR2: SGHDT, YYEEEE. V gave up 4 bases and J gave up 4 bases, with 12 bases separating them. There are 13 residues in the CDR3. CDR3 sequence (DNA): TGTGCCAGCAGCCTGGGACACCTATACGAGCAGTACTTC. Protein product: CASSLGHLYEQYF.

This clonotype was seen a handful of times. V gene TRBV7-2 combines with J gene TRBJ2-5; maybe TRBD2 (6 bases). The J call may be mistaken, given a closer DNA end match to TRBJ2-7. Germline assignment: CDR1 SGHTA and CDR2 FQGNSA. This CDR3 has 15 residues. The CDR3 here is CASSWGGTLFDEQYF. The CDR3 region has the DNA TGTGCCAGCAGCTGGGGCGGGACCCTTTTTGACGAGCAGTACTTC.

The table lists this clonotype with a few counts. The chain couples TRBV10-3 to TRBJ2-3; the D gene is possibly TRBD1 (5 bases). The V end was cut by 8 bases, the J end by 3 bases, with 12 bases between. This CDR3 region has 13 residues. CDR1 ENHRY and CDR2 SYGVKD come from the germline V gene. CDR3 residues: CAIAVGDTDTQYF. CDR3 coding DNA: TGTGCCATCGCGGTAGGGGATACAGATACGCAGTATTTT.

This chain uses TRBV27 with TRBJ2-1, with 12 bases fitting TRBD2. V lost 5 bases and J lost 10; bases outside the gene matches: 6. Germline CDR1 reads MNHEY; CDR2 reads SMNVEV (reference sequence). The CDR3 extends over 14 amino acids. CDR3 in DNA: TGTGCCAGCAGTCCCGGACTAGCGGGGCGGGAGCAGTTCTTC. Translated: CASSPGLAGREQFF.

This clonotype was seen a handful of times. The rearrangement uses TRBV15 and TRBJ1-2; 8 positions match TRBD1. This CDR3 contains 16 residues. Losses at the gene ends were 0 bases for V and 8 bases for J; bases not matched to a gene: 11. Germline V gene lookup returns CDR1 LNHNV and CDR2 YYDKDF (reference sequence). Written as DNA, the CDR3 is TGTGCCACCAGCAGAGATTTGGGGACAGGATCGCCCGGCTACACCTTC. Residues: CATSRDLGTGSPGYTF. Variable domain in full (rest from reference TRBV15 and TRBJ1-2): DAMVIQNPRYQVTQFGKPVTLSCSQTLNHNVMYWYQQKSSQAPKLLFHYYDKDFNNEADTPDNFQSRRPNTSFCFLDIRSPGLGDTAMYLCATSRDLGTGSPGYTFGSGTRLTVV.

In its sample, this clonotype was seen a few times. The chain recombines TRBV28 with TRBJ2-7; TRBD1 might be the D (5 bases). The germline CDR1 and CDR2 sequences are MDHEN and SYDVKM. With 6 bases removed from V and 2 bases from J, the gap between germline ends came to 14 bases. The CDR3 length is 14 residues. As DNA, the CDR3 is TGTGCCAGCAGCAAGGGGTCTATAGCCTACGAGCAGTACTTC. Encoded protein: CASSKGSIAYEQYF.

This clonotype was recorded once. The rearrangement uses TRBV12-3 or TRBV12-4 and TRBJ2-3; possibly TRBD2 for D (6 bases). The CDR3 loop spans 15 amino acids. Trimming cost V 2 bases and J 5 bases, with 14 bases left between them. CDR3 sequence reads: CASSLYGGSGDTQYF. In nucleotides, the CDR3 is TGTGCCAGCAGTTTATACGGAGGGAGCGGAGATACGCAGTATTTT.

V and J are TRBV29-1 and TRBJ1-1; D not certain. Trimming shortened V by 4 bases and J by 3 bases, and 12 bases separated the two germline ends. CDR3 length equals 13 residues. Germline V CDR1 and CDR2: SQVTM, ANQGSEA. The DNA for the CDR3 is TGCAGCGTTGTTGGACCCTCCTACACTGAAGCTTTCTTT. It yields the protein CSVVGPSYTEAFF.

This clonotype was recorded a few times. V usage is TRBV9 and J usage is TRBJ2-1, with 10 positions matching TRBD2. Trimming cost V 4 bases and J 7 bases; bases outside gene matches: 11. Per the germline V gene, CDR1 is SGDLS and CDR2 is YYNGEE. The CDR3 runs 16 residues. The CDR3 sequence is CASSPNSGGSGNEQFF. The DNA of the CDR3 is TGTGCCAGCAGCCCCAATAGCGGGGGGTCTGGGAATGAGCAGTTCTTC.

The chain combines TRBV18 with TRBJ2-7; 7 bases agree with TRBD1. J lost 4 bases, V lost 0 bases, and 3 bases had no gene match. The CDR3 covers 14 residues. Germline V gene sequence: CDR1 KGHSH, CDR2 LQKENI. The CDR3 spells CASSPPGQIYEQYF. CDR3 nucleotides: TGTGCCAGCTCACCACCGGGACAGATTTACGAGCAGTACTTC.

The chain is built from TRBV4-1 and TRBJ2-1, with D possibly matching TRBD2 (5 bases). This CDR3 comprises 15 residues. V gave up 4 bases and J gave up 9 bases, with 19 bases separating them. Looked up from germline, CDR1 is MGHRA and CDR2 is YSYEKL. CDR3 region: CASSPKSGYGGEQFF. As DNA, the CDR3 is TGCGCCAGCAGCCCCAAATCGGGGTACGGAGGTGAGCAGTTCTTC.

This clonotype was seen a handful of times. The CDR3 reads CSAKTRGAPADTQYF. Written as DNA, the CDR3 is TGCAGTGCTAAGACCAGGGGCGCCCCCGCAGATACGCAGTATTTT. This rearrangement joins TRBV20-1 to TRBJ2-3; D might be TRBD1 (6 bases). The germline gives CDR1 DFQATT, CDR2 SNEGSKA (reference sequence). The CDR3 is 15 residues long. With 4 bases removed from V and 4 bases from J, the gap between germline ends came to 18 bases.

The CDR3 here is CASRRNYGYTF. In DNA form, the CDR3 reads TGTGCCAGTAGGCGGAACTATGGCTACACCTTC. The chain carries TRBV19 and TRBJ1-2, with D unclear. Trimming removed 6 bases from V and 2 bases from J, with 4 bases in between. There are 11 residues in the CDR3. Germline CDR1 LNHDA, CDR2 SQIVND (reference sequence).

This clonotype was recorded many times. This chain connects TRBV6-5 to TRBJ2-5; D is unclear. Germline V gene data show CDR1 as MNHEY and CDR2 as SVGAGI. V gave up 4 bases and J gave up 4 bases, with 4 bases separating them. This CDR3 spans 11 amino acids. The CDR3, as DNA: TGTGCCAGCAGTTCCCGAGAGACCCAGTACTTC. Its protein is CASSSRETQYF.

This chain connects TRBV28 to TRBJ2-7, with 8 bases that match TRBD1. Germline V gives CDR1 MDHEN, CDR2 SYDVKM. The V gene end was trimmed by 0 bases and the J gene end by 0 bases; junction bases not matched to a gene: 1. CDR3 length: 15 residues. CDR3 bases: TGTGCCAGCAGTTTATGGACAGGGGTCTCCTACGAGCAGTACTTC. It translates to CASSLWTGVSYEQYF.